Detailed here is one TCR beta chain. This specimen belongs to a study of TIL therapy for anti-PD-1-resistant metastatic lung cancer. On the study more broadly: Tumors had a median PD-L1 proportion score of 4.5% to 7%. Tumors carried a median 1.5 non-synonymous mutations per megabase.

Time point: pre-treatment sample, taken before nivolumab and TIL therapy. Tumor tissue came from excised metastases, mostly pleural nodules or supraclavicular lymph nodes. Adults with stage 4 NSCLC were enrolled in a phase I trial. Trimming pared 5 bases from V and 0 bases from J, leaving 11 bases between. Germline V CDR1 and CDR2: SGHTS, YDEGEE. There are 14 residues in the CDR3. Sequencing used immunoSEQ v3. Sequenced by immunoSEQ multiplex PCR; TCRdb stores in-frame clones only, minus some. The table lists about 50,000 clones, less than 85% of them singletons. This clonotype originated in a person aged 25 to 79 with non-small cell lung cancer. This specimen was tumor tissue, taken at baseline. This chain joins TRBV5-8 and TRBJ2-5, with a tentative D call TRBD1 (5 bases). In DNA, the CDR3 is TGTGCCAGCAGACAAACAGGATACCAAGAGACCCAGTACTTC. This translates into CASRQTGYQETQYF.